The 21 T cell receptor beta chains below were found in one sample sequenced in a study of blood T cell repertoires in COVID-19. Assay: immunoSEQ multiplex PCR; the TCRdb copy retains only in-frame clones and omits some. This table has around 99,000 clones, about 80% appearing once. The sample comprised peripheral blood. Receptors were obtained from a woman between 50 and 59 years old with acute or convalescent COVID-19.

The J gene is TRBJ1-2, the V gene TRBV6-2 or TRBV6-3; 8 bases are a match to TRBD1. The CDR3 is made up of 13 amino acids. Trimming took 2 bases from V and 7 from J; bases not matched to a gene: 3. Germline V gives CDR1 MNHEY, CDR2 SVGEGT. The CDR3 reads CASSYPQGGGYTF. CDR3 nucleotides: TGTGCCAGCAGTTACCCACAGGGGGGTGGCTACACCTTC.

V gene TRBV19 combines with J gene TRBJ1-2, with 9 bases matching TRBD1. The CDR3 has 14 residues. CDR1 LNHDA and CDR2 SQIVND come from the germline V gene (reference sequence). Trimming took 6 bases from V and 8 from J; bases not matched to a gene: 10. Here the CDR3 reads CASRIPGTGKGYTF. CDR3 sequence (DNA): TGTGCCAGTAGGATACCCGGGACAGGGAAAGGCTACACCTTC.

The chain recombines TRBV2 with TRBJ1-2; D is possibly TRBD1 (6 bases). The CDR3 runs 15 residues. The V gene's germline CDR1 is SNHLY and CDR2 FYNNEI. Trimming took off 6 bases at V and 4 bases at J, with 18 bases between the two ends. The CDR3, as DNA: TGTGCCAGCAGCGTAACCGGGACACCCTTCTATGGCTACACCTTC. Its protein product is CASSVTGTPFYGYTF.

The chain couples TRBV5-6 to TRBJ2-1; 10 bases align to TRBD1. V lost 3 bases to trimming and J lost 9 bases; unmatched junction nucleotides: 3. Germline CDR1 and CDR2: SGHDT and YYEEEE. CDR3 length: 13 residues. The CDR3 loop is CASSSDRGTEQFF. The CDR3 nucleotides are TGTGCCAGCAGCTCGGACAGGGGGACTGAGCAGTTCTTC.

The chain couples TRBV7-9 to TRBJ2-7, with 11 bases identical to TRBD1. With 4 bases clipped from V and 3 bases from J, the junction kept 8 bases outside the gene matches. Germline V gene sequence: CDR1 SEHNR, CDR2 FQNEAQ (reference sequence). This CDR3 is 16 amino acids long. The CDR3 loop reads CASSSLLGQGDYEQYF. In DNA form, the CDR3 reads TGTGCCAGCAGCTCACTTTTGGGACAGGGGGACTACGAGCAGTACTTC.

This chain uses TRBV28 with TRBJ1-5; D is undetermined. Germline V gives CDR1 MDHEN, CDR2 SYDVKM. Trimming stripped 0 bases from V and 0 bases from J, with 6 bases between. This CDR3 is built from 15 residues. The CDR3 region has the DNA TGTGCCAGCAGTTTATGGGCTTATAGCAATCAGCCCCAGCATTTT. It specifies CASSLWAYSNQPQHF.

CDR3 coding DNA: TGTGCCAGCAGCTTAGCCCCAGGGGAAGGATCACCCCTCCACTTT. Its translation: CASSLAPGEGSPLHF. V usage is TRBV11-2 and J usage is TRBJ1-6; the D gene is possibly TRBD1 (6 bases). Germline lookup yields CDR1 SGHAT and CDR2 FQNNGV. The V gene lost 1 base and the J gene lost 10 bases, with 14 bases spanning the gap. The CDR3 has 15 amino acids.

V gene TRBV3-1 (or the pseudogene TRBV3-2) combines with J gene TRBJ2-4; D possibly corresponds to TRBD2 (5 bases). V gave up 8 bases and J gave up 7 bases, with 9 bases separating them. This CDR3 is built from 11 residues. Germline V gene data show CDR1 as LGHDT and CDR2 as YNNKEL (reference sequence). The CDR3 DNA sequence: TGTGCCAGCGAGGGCAGGAACATTCAGTACTTC. Amino acid sequence: CASEGRNIQYF.

The rearrangement uses TRBV2 and TRBJ1-2; 12 bases are a match to TRBD1. V was pared by 8 bases and J by 4 bases, with 5 bases of the junction left unmatched. The CDR3 spans 14 residues. CDR1 SNHLY and CDR2 FYNNEI come from the germline V gene. CDR3 DNA sequence: TGTGCCAGCTGCGGGACAGGGGGCGGCTATGGCTACACCTTC. Protein product: CASCGTGGGYGYTF.

The J gene is TRBJ1-2, the V gene TRBV6-5, with D maybe TRBD1 (5 bases). Germline lookup yields CDR1 MNHEY and CDR2 SVGAGI. Trimming left V 10 bases short and J 0 bases short, with 15 bases between. There are 14 residues in the CDR3. CDR3 in amino acids: CATPTWTTNYGYTF. CDR3 bases: TGTGCCACCCCTACATGGACAACTAACTATGGCTACACCTTC.

The rearrangement links TRBV6-5 to TRBJ2-7, with TRBD1 matching over 7 bases. This CDR3 region has 12 residues. CDR1 MNHEY and CDR2 SVGAGI come from the germline V gene. V shed 6 bases and J 3 bases; nucleotides not matched to a gene: 2. This CDR3 reads CASRTGSYEQYF. The CDR3 bases are TGTGCCAGCAGGACAGGGAGCTACGAGCAGTACTTC.

This clone was picked up a small number of times. The chain links TRBV19 to TRBJ1-3, with D maybe TRBD1 (5 bases). Trimming shortened V by 6 bases and J by 1 base, and 10 bases separated the two germline ends. The V gene's germline CDR1 is LNHDA and CDR2 SQIVND (reference sequence). The CDR3 loop spans 14 amino acids. CDR3 coding DNA: TGTGCCAGTAGCTCCAGGACATCTGGAAACACCATATATTTT. This codes for CASSSRTSGNTIYF.

The V gene is TRBV4-2, the J gene TRBJ1-2; D might be TRBD1 (5 bases). The germline V gene has CDR1 LGHNA and CDR2 YNFKEQ. This CDR3 has 14 residues. V was trimmed by 3 bases and J by 7 bases, leaving 15 bases between them. Here the CDR3 DNA reads TGTGCCAGCAGCCAGGGGGAGGTGGGGGGTGGCTACACCTTC. It codes for CASSQGEVGGGYTF.

The chain carries TRBV30 and TRBJ2-1; no clear D gene. CDR3 size: 13 residues. Germline lookup yields CDR1 GTSNPN and CDR2 SVGIG (reference sequence). V lost 1 base and J 4 bases, leaving 8 bases between the germline ends. CDR3 nucleotides: TGTGCCTGGAGTGCTACAGTGTACAATGAGCAGTTCTTC. It specifies CAWSATVYNEQFF.

The rearrangement links TRBV10-3 to TRBJ1-1, with a possible D match to TRBD1 (5 bases). The CDR3 runs to 12 residues. The V end was cut by 10 bases, the J end by 0 bases, with 9 bases between. CDR1 and CDR2 (germline): ENHRY, SYGVKD. Here the CDR3 DNA reads TGTGCCACCCGGGGGGTGAACACTGAAGCTTTCTTT. Encoded protein: CATRGVNTEAFF.

This chain connects TRBV18 to TRBJ1-2, with D possibly matching TRBD1 (6 bases). The V gene's germline CDR1 is KGHSH and CDR2 LQKENI. The CDR3 sequence is 14 residues long. V shed 3 bases and J shed 3 bases, with 11 bases lying between them. The CDR3 bases are TGTGCCAGCTCACCCGGGGGGCGCGACTATGGCTACACCTTC. Protein sequence: CASSPGGRDYGYTF. The full variable domain, its missing parts supplied by reference TRBV18 and TRBJ1-2, is NAGVMQNPRHLVRRRGQEARLRCSPMKGHSHVYWYRQLPEEGLKFMVYLQKENIIDESGMPKERFSAEFPKEGPSILRIQQVVRGDSAAYFCASSPGGRDYGYTFGSGTRLTVV.

The J gene is TRBJ1-1, the V gene TRBV12-3 or TRBV12-4; D is ambiguous. The CDR3 is made up of 13 amino acids. V lost 1 base, J lost 7 bases, and 10 bases lay in between. The CDR3 is CASSLGVGGEAFF. In nucleotides, the CDR3 is TGTGCCAGCAGTTTAGGTGTAGGAGGTGAAGCTTTCTTT.

This clone has only a few counts. The chain recombines TRBV13 with TRBJ1-2; the match to TRBD1 covers 9 bases. CDR1 and CDR2 (germline): PRHDT, FYEKMQ (reference sequence). V lost 4 bases and J lost 6; bases outside the gene matches: 3. CDR3 length equals 13 residues. The CDR3 DNA is TGTGCCAGCAGCTCACAGGGGGCGGATGGCTACACCTTC. As protein: CASSSQGADGYTF.

The rearrangement uses TRBV2 and TRBJ2-7; D perhaps matches TRBD1 (5 bases). CDR1 SNHLY and CDR2 FYNNEI come from the germline V gene. The CDR3 contains 15 residues. V shed 3 bases and J shed 2 bases, with 14 bases lying between them. The CDR3 region is CASSESVGAPYEQYF. In DNA form, the CDR3 reads TGTGCCAGCAGTGAGAGTGTAGGGGCCCCCTACGAGCAGTACTTC.

In its sample, this clone was seen once. J is TRBJ1-1 and V is TRBV18; D gene unclear. Germline V CDR1 and CDR2: KGHSH, LQKENI. Trimming took off 3 bases at V and 0 bases at J, with 5 bases between the two ends. This CDR3 has 13 residues. CDR3 sequence (DNA): TGTGCCAGCTCACCGGCGGTGAACACTGAAGCTTTCTTT. Translated, it gives CASSPAVNTEAFF.

The chain has TRBV6-5 and TRBJ1-3; D gene uncertain. Germline-derived CDR1 and CDR2 are MNHEY and SVGAGI. V dropped 8 bases and J dropped 0 bases, with 14 bases sitting between them. The CDR3 totals 15 residues. The CDR3 loop is CASLRGISSGNTIYF. CDR3 DNA sequence: TGTGCCAGCCTCAGAGGGATCAGCTCTGGAAACACCATATATTTT.